The 18 T cell receptor beta chains below were found in one sample sequenced in a study of shared clonotypes between healthy human individuals. Naive CD8 cells, CD45RO-negative and positively selected for CCR7, excluded terminally differentiated effector memory CD45RA+ cells. The protocol was immunoSEQ multiplex PCR, while the TCRdb copy is restricted to in-frame clones and leaves out a portion. This repertoire shows about 2,100,000 clones, more than 85% found once; its top ten account for approximately 1.7%. Sequencing input: naive CD8+ T cells from PBMCs. The receptors were gathered from a man younger than 35 in good health. Some clones in this sample may be carry-over from other donors' samples.

The chain recombines TRBV10-2 with TRBJ2-7; the D gene is possibly TRBD2 (6 bases). V shed 6 bases and J shed 3 bases, with 12 bases lying between them. The CDR3 is made up of 13 amino acids. Looked up from germline, CDR1 is WSHSY and CDR2 is SAAADI. The chain's CDR3 is CASRSGAVYEQYF. The CDR3 DNA is TGCGCCAGCAGATCGGGAGCAGTCTACGAGCAGTACTTC.

The chain employs TRBV27 and TRBJ2-4, with 8 bases aligning to TRBD1. CDR3 length: 15 residues. Germline lookup yields CDR1 MNHEY and CDR2 SMNVEV (reference sequence). Trimming removed 6 bases from V and 5 bases from J; junction bases left unmatched: 9. CDR3 coding DNA: TGTGCCAGCAGGTGGATCGGGACAGGAGAAAACATTCAGTACTTC. Amino acid sequence: CASRWIGTGENIQYF.

This chain connects TRBV27 to TRBJ1-6; possible D gene TRBD1, 6 bases. Germline loops: CDR1 MNHEY, CDR2 SMNVEV (reference sequence). The CDR3 runs 16 residues. Deletions cut 3 bases from V and 4 bases from J, with 13 bases between. CDR3 loop: CASSLMGAPYNSPLHF. For the CDR3, the DNA is TGTGCCAGCAGTTTGATGGGGGCTCCGTATAATTCACCCCTCCACTTT.

Notes on this clone: This sample also contains other DNA sequences that code for the same CDR3. The genes are TRBV10-3 and TRBJ2-1; D not certain. The CDR3 has 12 residues. V was shortened by 0 bases and J by 5 bases, with 2 bases between the two germline ends. CDR1 and CDR2 from the germline V gene are ENHRY and SYGVKD. The CDR3 sequence is CAISESNNEQFF. The CDR3 DNA is TGTGCCATCAGTGAGTCAAACAATGAGCAGTTCTTC.

This clone was recorded only once. This chain connects TRBV9 to TRBJ2-7; 12 bases align to TRBD1. V trimming: 2 bases; J trimming: 6 bases; junction bases outside the gene matches: 3. The CDR3 is 14 residues long. The germline gives CDR1 SGDLS, CDR2 YYNGEE. The CDR3 sequence is CASSVGDRGPEQYF. The CDR3 DNA is TGTGCCAGCAGCGTGGGGGACAGGGGGCCCGAGCAGTACTTC.

The CDR3 coding sequence is TGTGCCAGCAGCAACGGACAGGGACGAAACACCATATATTTT. It codes for CASSNGQGRNTIYF. V is TRBV6-5 and J is TRBJ1-3, with TRBD1 matching 8 bases. The junction had 6 bases not matched to a gene; V was cut back by 6 bases and J by 5 bases. CDR3 size: 14 residues. Per the germline V gene, CDR1 is MNHEY and CDR2 is SVGAGI.

The CDR3 DNA sequence: TGTGCCAGTAGTATTTACTTAGGGTATGGGGAGCAGTACTTC. Amino acids: CASSIYLGYGEQYF. The V and J genes are TRBV19 and TRBJ2-7; D is uncertain. Trimming took 3 bases from V and 7 from J, leaving 16 bases between them. This CDR3 has 14 residues. Germline V gene lookup returns CDR1 LNHDA and CDR2 SQIVND (reference sequence).

The J gene is TRBJ1-1, the V gene TRBV2; D unclear. This CDR3 region has 14 residues. The V gene's germline CDR1 is SNHLY and CDR2 FYNNEI. V was trimmed by 2 bases and J by 0 bases, leaving 7 bases between them. The CDR3, as DNA: TGTGCCAGCAGTGAATCTGGCATGAACACTGAAGCTTTCTTT. Translated: CASSESGMNTEAFF.

This rearrangement joins TRBV7-9 to TRBJ2-5, with D possibly being TRBD1 (6 bases). Germline CDR1 SEHNR, CDR2 FQNEAQ (reference sequence). Trimming removed 5 bases at V and 1 base at J, with 11 bases between. The length of the CDR3 is 14 residues. CDR3 sequence: CASSPRGPQETQYF. DNA of the CDR3: TGTGCCAGCAGCCCCAGGGGTCCCCAAGAGACCCAGTACTTC.

About this clone itself: The identical CDR3 is also encoded by other nucleotide sequences in the sample. In nucleotides, the CDR3 is TGCAGTGCTCCCGCGAACTATGGCTACACCTTC. Its translation is CSAPANYGYTF. The chain is built from TRBV20-1 and TRBJ1-2; D gene ambiguous. V shed 5 bases and J shed 2 bases, with 6 bases lying between them. Germline lookup yields CDR1 DFQATT and CDR2 SNEGSKA (reference sequence). This CDR3 has 11 amino acids.

This sequence joins TRBV5-1 and TRBJ2-1; TRBD2 matches 8 bases. CDR3 size: 16 residues. The germline V gene has CDR1 SGHRS and CDR2 YFSETQ. V lost 0 bases to trimming and J lost 6 bases; unmatched junction nucleotides: 8. The CDR3: CASSLVGSGTFNEQFF. In DNA form, the CDR3 reads TGCGCCAGCAGCTTGGTGGGTAGCGGGACCTTCAATGAGCAGTTCTTC.

This sequence joins TRBV7-9 and TRBJ2-5, with D tentatively TRBD1 or TRBD2 (5 bases each). Trimming took off 4 bases at V and 3 bases at J, with 12 bases between the two ends. The CDR3 is 14 residues long. The germline V gene encodes CDR1 SEHNR and CDR2 FQNEAQ (reference sequence). The CDR3 loop is CASSSGMGEETQYF. Here the CDR3 DNA reads TGTGCCAGCAGCTCCGGAATGGGGGAAGAGACCCAGTACTTC.

In DNA form, the CDR3 reads TGTGCCAGCAGCATCACAGAACCCTTATCTGAAGCTTTCTTT. Protein: CASSITEPLSEAFF. The chain is built from TRBV11-2 and TRBJ1-1; D gene ambiguous. The germline V gene encodes CDR1 SGHAT and CDR2 FQNNGV. This CDR3 is 14 amino acids long. V lost 5 bases and J 6 bases, leaving 16 bases between the germline ends. The whole variable domain, filled in from reference TRBV11-2 and TRBJ1-1, reads EAGVAQSPRYKIIEKRQSVAFWCNPISGHATLYWYQQILGQGPKLLIQFQNNGVVDDSQLPKDRFSAERLKGVDSTLKIQPAKLEDSAVYLCASSITEPLSEAFFGQGTRLTVV.

This chain links TRBV27 with TRBJ2-1; 7 bases map to TRBD2. Germline V gene lookup returns CDR1 MNHEY and CDR2 SMNVEV (reference sequence). V lost 6 bases to trimming and J lost 4 bases; unmatched junction nucleotides: 15. This CDR3 region has 17 residues. Here the CDR3 DNA reads TGTGCCAGCAGGTTTACCACACCGGGACTAACTTACAATGAGCAGTTCTTC. Its protein product is CASRFTTPGLTYNEQFF.

The chain is built from TRBV11-2 and TRBJ2-7; 9 bases fit TRBD1. From germline, CDR1 is SGHAT and CDR2 FQNNGV. With V trimmed by 3 bases and J by 2 bases, 11 bases remained unmatched. There are 17 residues in the CDR3. This CDR3 reads CASSLGPGTGLAYEQYF. DNA of the CDR3: TGTGCCAGCAGCTTGGGGCCCGGGACAGGGTTGGCCTACGAGCAGTACTTC.

The rearrangement uses TRBV2 and TRBJ1-1, with TRBD1 identical over 8 bases. There are 14 residues in the CDR3. In germline, CDR1 is SNHLY, CDR2 FYNNEI. V lost 6 bases to trimming and J lost 4 bases; unmatched junction nucleotides: 7. CDR3 residues: CASSPYTGGTEAFF. For the CDR3, the DNA is TGTGCCAGCAGCCCTTACACAGGGGGCACTGAAGCTTTCTTT.

Here the CDR3 DNA reads TGTGCCAGCAGCTTAACAGGGAATTCGTACGAGCAGTACTTC. Its translation is CASSLTGNSYEQYF. The chain has TRBV7-6 and TRBJ2-7; possible D gene TRBD1, 6 bases. Trimming took off 2 bases at V and 4 bases at J, with 12 bases between the two ends. The CDR3 consists of 14 residues. Germline CDR1 and CDR2: SGHVS and FNYEAQ. The full variable domain, its missing parts supplied by reference TRBV7-6 and TRBJ2-7, is GAGVSQSPRYKVTKRGQDVALRCDPISGHVSLYWYRQALGQGPEFLTYFNYEAQQDKSGLPNDRFSAERPEGSISTLTIQRTEQRDSAMYRCASSLTGNSYEQYFGPGTRLTVT.

The V gene is TRBV2, the J gene TRBJ2-7; D not certain. The germline V gene encodes CDR1 SNHLY and CDR2 FYNNEI. V lost 8 bases and J lost 7, with 9 bases in between. This CDR3 has 10 residues. The CDR3 reads CASRWVEQYF. CDR3 sequence (DNA): TGTGCCAGCCGCTGGGTGGAGCAGTACTTC.